This entry is about one T cell receptor beta chain. What it binds is unknown. Trimming stripped 2 bases from V and 1 base from J, with 11 bases between. This CDR3 contains 15 residues. The data belong to a study of T-cell memory formation after mild COVID-19. Findings and caveats of the study: Among CD4+ contracting clones, most were CM and EM, and CD8+ ones EMRA.

TCRdb processed the 5' RACE reads anew with MiXCR; each CDR3 protein has one entry. The table lists about 610,000 distinct CDR3 sequences, around 16% of them singletons. This TCR was recovered from an adult woman who had mild COVID-19 (a few samples of this study predate the infection). Cell type and time point are not known. Sequencing was done on a sample of PBMCs or a T cell subset sorted from them (not recorded which). The genes are TRBV12-3 or TRBV12-4 and TRBJ1-1; possibly TRBD1 for D (5 bases). The CDR3 DNA is TGTGCCAGCAGTTTAATTGGAGGGGCGAACACTGAAGCTTTCTTT. The encoded protein is CASSLIGGANTEAFF.